These 26 T cell receptor beta chains were sequenced from one sample in a study of cytomegalovirus exposure and HLA in healthy donors. The primer mix had 60 Vbeta and 13 Jbeta primers. Generated by immunoSEQ multiplex PCR, the TCRdb table keeps only in-frame clones and is missing some. The repertoire holds 90,000 to 130,000 clones, roughly 66% seen once, with roughly 2.4% in the top ten. Sequencing was done on a sample of PBMCs. These receptors originate from a woman in her 30s in good health and CMV-seronegative.

The rearrangement links TRBV4-1 to TRBJ1-2, with 9 bases aligning to TRBD1. The V gene's germline CDR1 is MGHRA and CDR2 YSYEKL. CDR3 length equals 15 residues. V shed 5 bases, J shed 4 bases, and the junction held 8 bases outside the gene matches. Here the CDR3 DNA reads TGCGCCAGCAGCTCTTACAGGGGGCAAGGCTATGGCTACACCTTC. Protein product: CASSSYRGQGYGYTF.

This clone was recorded a few times. The chain uses TRBV29-1 and TRBJ2-7, with a tentative D call TRBD1 (5 bases). The germline CDR1 and CDR2 sequences are SQVTM and ANQGSEA. This CDR3 is built from 12 residues. With 4 bases removed from V and 5 bases from J, the gap between germline ends came to 12 bases. The CDR3 region is CSVAWGWDEQYF. In DNA, the CDR3 is TGCAGCGTTGCATGGGGCTGGGACGAGCAGTACTTC.

This clone was counted between two and nine times. The chain recombines TRBV7-8 with TRBJ2-4; TRBD2 is a possible D gene (5 bases). The CDR3 sequence is 17 residues long. Germline CDR1 is SGHVS and CDR2 is FQNEAQ. Trimming took off 1 base at V and 0 bases at J, with 13 bases between the two ends. CDR3 region: CASSLGRTTIAKNIQYF. Written as DNA, the CDR3 is TGTGCCAGCAGCTTAGGGAGAACGACTATAGCCAAAAACATTCAGTACTTC.

J is TRBJ2-1 and V is TRBV27; 9 nucleotides agree with TRBD1. Germline CDR1 MNHEY, CDR2 SMNVEV (reference sequence). Trimming took 5 bases from V and 2 from J; bases not matched to a gene: 7. The CDR3 is 16 residues long. In nucleotides, the CDR3 is TGTGCCAGCAGTGGGACTAACAGGGGGCCCTACAATGAGCAGTTCTTC. Residues: CASSGTNRGPYNEQFF.

The CDR3 nucleotides are TGTGCCAGCAGCCTCTCGGGGGGCCTCGCCTACGAGCAGTACTTC. It codes for CASSLSGGLAYEQYF. The chain has TRBV28 and TRBJ2-7, with D possibly being TRBD2 (7 bases). The V end lost 6 bases, the J end lost 2 bases, and 17 bases lay between the germline ends. CDR1 MDHEN and CDR2 SYDVKM come from the germline V gene. The CDR3 is made up of 15 amino acids.

This clone was found a few times. V usage is TRBV4-3 and J usage is TRBJ2-7; 8 bases match TRBD2. In germline, CDR1 is LGHNA, CDR2 YSLEER. The CDR3 totals 15 residues. V shed 3 bases, J shed 0 bases, and the junction held 4 bases outside the gene matches. In DNA form, the CDR3 reads TGCGCCAGCAGCCATGGCGGGGGGAGCTCCTACGAGCAGTACTTC. Its translation: CASSHGGGSSYEQYF.

The chain couples TRBV15 to TRBJ1-2, with 9 bases fitting TRBD1. The CDR3 loop spans 16 amino acids. V trimming: 3 bases; J trimming: 7 bases; junction bases outside the gene matches: 12. Looked up from germline, CDR1 is LNHNV and CDR2 is YYDKDF (reference sequence). CDR3 sequence reads: CATSREQGAGYSGYTF. In DNA, the CDR3 is TGTGCCACCAGCAGGGAACAGGGGGCGGGATATTCTGGCTACACCTTC.

The chain employs TRBV6-5 and TRBJ2-7; 9 bases fit TRBD1. Germline V gene data show CDR1 as MNHEY and CDR2 as SVGAGI. V lost 2 bases, J lost 4 bases, and 9 bases stayed unmatched. The CDR3 contains 16 residues. The CDR3 is CASSYLGQGVKYEQYF. CDR3 coding DNA: TGTGCCAGCAGTTACCTGGGACAGGGAGTTAAGTACGAGCAGTACTTC.

The chain has TRBV5-6 and TRBJ1-2; TRBD1 aligns across 10 bases. The CDR3 extends over 14 amino acids. The ends lost 5 bases at V and 4 bases at J; junction bases unmatched: 5. CDR1 SGHDT and CDR2 YYEEEE come from the germline V gene. The CDR3 region is CASSRQGAFYGYTF. The CDR3 DNA reads as TGTGCCAGCAGTCGACAGGGGGCCTTCTATGGCTACACCTTC.

This chain links TRBV29-1 with TRBJ2-6, with TRBD2 identical over 14 bases. Germline V gives CDR1 SQVTM, CDR2 ANQGSEA. The CDR3 has 16 amino acids. The V and J ends lost 6 bases and 4 bases, in that order; junction bases with no gene match: 5. This CDR3 reads CSVGTSGREGANVLTF. The DNA of the CDR3 is TGCAGCGTGGGGACTAGCGGGAGAGAAGGGGCCAACGTCCTGACTTTC.

The sample holds a few counts of this clone. The chain combines TRBV28 with TRBJ1-6; possible D gene TRBD1, 6 bases. CDR1 is MDHEN and CDR2 is SYDVKM in the germline V gene. V shed 2 bases and J shed 7 bases, with 15 bases lying between them. The CDR3 spans 16 residues. CDR3 coding DNA: TGTGCCAGCAGTTTAGGGGCAGGGGTGAGGAATTCACCCCTCCACTTT. Translation gives CASSLGAGVRNSPLHF.

The rearrangement joins TRBV14 to TRBJ2-7; D is unresolved. This CDR3 comprises 12 residues. The V gene lost 1 base and the J gene lost 7 bases, with 8 bases spanning the gap. Germline V gives CDR1 SGHDN, CDR2 FVKESK. The CDR3 spells CASSQGPVEQYF. CDR3 coding DNA: TGTGCCAGCAGCCAAGGGCCTGTGGAGCAGTACTTC.

The genes are TRBV6-1 and TRBJ2-7; TRBD2 matches 10 bases. The CDR3 loop spans 16 amino acids. The V gene end was trimmed by 3 bases and the J gene end by 1 base; junction bases not matched to a gene: 6. The germline V gene encodes CDR1 MNHNS and CDR2 SASEGT. For the CDR3, the DNA is TGTGCCAGCAGTGAGGGGCTAGCGGGAGATTCCTACGAGCAGTACTTC. Translated, it gives CASSEGLAGDSYEQYF.

The chain's CDR3 is CASSFVAITGGYTF. In DNA, the CDR3 is TGTGCCAGCAGTTTCGTGGCCATAACGGGTGGCTACACCTTC. V usage is TRBV28 and J usage is TRBJ1-2; no firm D call. With 3 bases removed from V and 7 bases from J, the gap between germline ends came to 15 bases. This CDR3 contains 14 residues. The V gene's germline CDR1 is MDHEN and CDR2 SYDVKM.

The rearrangement uses TRBV9 and TRBJ1-2; 8 positions agree with TRBD1. The trim removed 2 bases at V and 5 bases at J, leaving 8 bases unmatched. CDR1 and CDR2 from the germline V gene are SGDLS and YYNGEE. This CDR3 contains 15 residues. The CDR3 is CASSVEDRVIYGYTF. The CDR3 DNA is TGTGCCAGCAGCGTCGAGGACAGGGTTATTTATGGCTACACCTTC.

This clone has just a few counts. The chain has TRBV5-4 and TRBJ2-7, with TRBD2 identical over 8 bases. Germline V gene lookup returns CDR1 SGHNT and CDR2 YYREEE (reference sequence). The CDR3 loop spans 14 amino acids. V lost 0 bases and J lost 2; bases outside the gene matches: 1. The CDR3 DNA is TGTGCCAGCAGCTTGGCGGGAGGGCCCTACGAGCAGTACTTC. It is translated as CASSLAGGPYEQYF.

The chain joins TRBV5-1 to TRBJ1-3, with a tentative D call TRBD1 (6 bases). V was trimmed by 2 bases and J by 4 bases, leaving 13 bases between them. In germline, CDR1 is SGHRS, CDR2 YFSETQ. CDR3 length: 15 residues. CDR3 DNA: TGCGCCAGCAGCTTACAGGGACATATAGGAAACACCATATATTTT. It translates to CASSLQGHIGNTIYF.

There are a few counts of this clone. The chain couples TRBV5-1 to TRBJ2-3; D is undetermined. Germline CDR1 SGHRS, CDR2 YFSETQ. Trimming took 0 bases from V and 0 from J, leaving 5 bases between them. The CDR3 is 14 residues long. The CDR3 DNA reads as TGCGCCAGCAGCTTGGATGCGAGCACAGATACGCAGTATTTT. Its translation is CASSLDASTDTQYF.

In nucleotides, the CDR3 is TGCGCCAGCAGCCAAACCGGACAGACTAACTATGGCTACACCTTC. Amino acids: CASSQTGQTNYGYTF. This chain connects TRBV4-1 to TRBJ1-2; perhaps TRBD1 as D (6 bases). Germline CDR1 is MGHRA and CDR2 is YSYEKL. V lost 2 bases to trimming and J lost 0 bases, with 10 bases between them. The CDR3 sequence is 15 residues long.

The rearrangement uses TRBV18 and TRBJ2-1, with D possibly being TRBD2 (6 bases). Trimming shortened V by 3 bases and J by 5 bases, and 20 bases separated the two germline ends. Germline CDR1 is KGHSH and CDR2 is LQKENI. The CDR3 runs to 17 residues. CDR3 region: CASSPILGEVGHNEQFF. For the CDR3, the DNA is TGTGCCAGCTCACCGATCTTGGGGGAGGTGGGGCACAATGAGCAGTTCTTC. Complete variable domain (other parts from reference TRBV18 and TRBJ2-1): NAGVMQNPRHLVRRRGQEARLRCSPMKGHSHVYWYRQLPEEGLKFMVYLQKENIIDESGMPKERFSAEFPKEGPSILRIQQVVRGDSAAYFCASSPILGEVGHNEQFFGPGTRLTVL.

This clone showed up just once. This chain connects TRBV5-5 to TRBJ2-6, with a weak D call TRBD2 (5 bases). V lost 4 bases, J lost 4 bases, and 6 bases lay in between. The CDR3 sequence is 13 residues long. CDR1 and CDR2 from the germline V gene are SGHKS and YYEKEE (reference sequence). DNA of the CDR3: TGTGCCAGCAGCCCGGGGGGGGCCAACGTCCTGACTTTC. It specifies CASSPGGANVLTF.

V usage is TRBV2 and J usage is TRBJ1-2; possible D gene TRBD1, 6 bases. Germline CDR1 is SNHLY and CDR2 is FYNNEI. The CDR3 extends over 17 amino acids. V lost 4 bases, J lost 4 bases, and 22 bases lay in between. The CDR3: CASSVRYPAGVPYGYTF. The CDR3 nucleotides read TGTGCCAGCAGTGTAAGGTACCCCGCAGGGGTGCCCTATGGCTACACCTTC.

This clone has a handful of counts. This sequence joins TRBV18 and TRBJ1-4; D gene unclear. This CDR3 region has 14 residues. Germline V lookup: CDR1 KGHSH, CDR2 LQKENI. V shed 1 base and J shed 8 bases, with 11 bases lying between them. CDR3: CASSPRLGGEKLFF. CDR3 bases: TGTGCCAGCTCACCACGGTTGGGAGGAGAAAAACTGTTTTTT.

V and J are TRBV28 and TRBJ2-1, with TRBD2 matching 9 bases. The CDR3 is 16 residues long. Germline values: CDR1 MDHEN, CDR2 SYDVKM. V was clipped by 3 bases and J by 8 bases; unmatched bases: 11. CDR3 DNA: TGTGCCAGCAGTTTCGTTGCGGGAGGGAGTCGGGATGAGCAGTTCTTC. This sequence encodes CASSFVAGGSRDEQFF.

Concerning this clone: One end of the junction varies from germline; a read error may be responsible. This same CDR3 is encoded by further DNA sequences in the sample. V is TRBV7-8 and J is TRBJ2-7; TRBD1 matches at 7 bases. The CDR3 consists of 15 residues. CDR1 is SGHVS, CDR2 FQNEAQ, per germline. The CDR3 DNA is TGTGCCAGCAGCTTAGGTGGGGACAGCTCCTACGAGCAGTACTTT. This sequence encodes CASSLGGDSSYEQYF.

The chain carries TRBV6-1 and TRBJ2-7, with a tentative D call TRBD2 (6 bases). Trimming pared 6 bases from V and 2 bases from J, leaving 14 bases between. Germline CDR1 and CDR2: MNHNS and SASEGT. There are 14 residues in the CDR3. The CDR3 region has the DNA TGTGCCAGCAGCGCCGGGACTCCCACCTACGAGCAGTACTTC. Its translation is CASSAGTPTYEQYF.